The clone carrying this T cell receptor (beta chain) was detected a few times. Its antigen is unidentified. The data derive from a study of T cell repertoires in cytomegalovirus infection. Across the study: From public TCR beta signatures came an indication of both CMV infection and matching HLA type. Overall study results and limits: HLA-C-restricted TCR beta clonotypes specific for CMV led the ex vivo response.

Germline CDR1 and CDR2: SGHTA and FQGNSA. V lost 4 bases and J lost 0, with 9 bases in between. This CDR3 has 14 amino acids. One entry per CDR3 protein results from TCRdb running MiXCR on the reads. Of a few hundred thousand distinct CDR3 sequences in the sample, 35% to 50% were seen once. This TCR came from a human donor in good health (CMV status not recorded). Some clones in this sample may be carry-over from other donors' samples. The sample in question was cultured PBMCs, obtained from culture after CMV antigen stimulation. V gene TRBV7-2 combines with J gene TRBJ1-1, with D maybe TRBD1 (6 bases). The CDR3 region is CASSSRGLNTEAFF. As DNA, the CDR3 is TGTGCCAGCAGCTCCCGGGGGCTGAACACTGAAGCTTTCTTT.